This T cell receptor (beta chain) was retrieved from a study of early T cells in non-severe SARS-CoV-2 infection. At the level of the study: RNA in bulk from unsorted whole blood was sequenced, and chains were unpaired.

General study results and limits: A preference for anti-spike CD8 responses marked VDJdb matching, which missed private and CD4 specificities.

This CDR3 region has 14 residues. Between the trimmed V and J ends, which lost 8 bases and 8 bases, there was a span of 21 bases. From germline, CDR1 is SEHNR and CDR2 FQNEAQ (reference sequence). Molecules of cDNA were individually given unique molecular identifiers that were attached to them. TCRdb used MiXCR to reprocess the 5' RACE reads, holding one entry per CDR3 protein. The table lists tens of thousands of distinct CDR3 sequences, 9.5% to 15% of them singletons, with roughly 2.5% in the top ten. A remark on this clonotype: Its antigen is unknown.

The receptor was derived from an adult who was a healthcare worker with PCR-confirmed SARS-CoV-2 infection or an uninfected control (not recorded which). The source was whole blood, collected at baseline. The chain joins TRBV7-9 to TRBJ1-1; D gene ambiguous. CDR3 residues: CASALDQPPAEAFF. CDR3 nucleotide sequence: TGTGCCAGCGCCCTGGACCAACCACCGGCAGAAGCTTTCTTT.